This TCR beta chain was recorded in a study of read filtering for tumor transcriptome and immune sequencing. Study-level information: Roughly 8 patients were R-ISS I, 16 were R-ISS II, about seven were R-ISS III.

This library used 300 to 450 ng RNA and molecular barcoded adaptors spanning alpha/delta and beta/gamma chains. TCRdb re-analysed the reads in MiXCR, keeping a single row per CDR3 protein. The table shows under 150,000 distinct CDR3 sequences, with approximately 13% occurring only once. CDR3 size: 13 residues. The germline gives CDR1 SEHNR, CDR2 FQNEAQ (reference sequence). About this clonotype: A much larger clone differs by one base, so this may be a read error.

Material for sequencing was a population of CD138-negative cells sorted from bone marrow. The sequence was obtained from a donor aged 40 or over with multiple myeloma. This sequence joins TRBV7-9 and TRBJ1-6; unclear D gene. The DNA of the CDR3 is TGTGCCGGCAGCTTAGGTGGGAATTCACCCCTCCACTTT. It encodes CAGSLGGNSPLHF.